This T cell receptor (beta chain) was captured by sequencing in a study of T cell responses to AZD1222 COVID-19 vaccine. Study-wide results and caveats: The study reported that nearly half of spike-specific TCRs target unmutated variant regions.

Germline V gene lookup returns CDR1 SGHNT and CDR2 YYREEE (reference sequence). The CDR3 extends over 15 amino acids. V was clipped by 3 bases and J by 1 base, with 11 bases between them. Second-dose intervals of approximately 4 or approximately 12 weeks were pooled. Concerning this clone itself: The antigen is not known.

Only in-frame clones appear in the TCRdb table, and some are missing; sequencing was by immunoSEQ multiplex PCR. The table shows some 150,000 clones, with 92% occurring only once. The sequenced sample was peripheral blood, obtained 28 days after the second AZD1222 dose. The source of this sequence is an adult who received the AZD1222 COVID-19 vaccine. The V call is TRBV5-4, the J call TRBJ1-3; D unresolved. This CDR3 reads CASSSTRSSGNTIYF. CDR3 in DNA: TGTGCCAGCAGCTCCACCCGGTCGTCTGGAAACACCATATATTTT.